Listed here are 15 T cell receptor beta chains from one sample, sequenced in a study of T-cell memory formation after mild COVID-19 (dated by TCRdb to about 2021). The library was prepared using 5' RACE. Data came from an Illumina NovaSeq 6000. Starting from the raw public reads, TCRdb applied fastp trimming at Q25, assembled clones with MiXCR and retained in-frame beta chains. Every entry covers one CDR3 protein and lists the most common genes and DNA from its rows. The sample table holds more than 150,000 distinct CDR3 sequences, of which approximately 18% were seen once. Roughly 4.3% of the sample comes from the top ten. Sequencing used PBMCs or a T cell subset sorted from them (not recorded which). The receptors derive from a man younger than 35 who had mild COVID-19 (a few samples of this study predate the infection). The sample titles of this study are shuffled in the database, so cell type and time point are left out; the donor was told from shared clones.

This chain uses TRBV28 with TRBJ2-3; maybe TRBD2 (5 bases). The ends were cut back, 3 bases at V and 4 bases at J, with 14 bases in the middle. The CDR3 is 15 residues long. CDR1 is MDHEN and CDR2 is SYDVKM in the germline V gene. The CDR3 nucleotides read TGTGCCAGCAGTTTTCCCCGGAGGTCGGCAGATACGCAGTATTTT. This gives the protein CASSFPRRSADTQYF. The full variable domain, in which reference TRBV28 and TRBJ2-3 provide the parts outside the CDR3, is DVKVTQSSRYLVKRTGEKVFLECVQDMDHENMFWYRQDPGLGLRLIYFSYDVKMKEKGDIPEGYSVSREKKERFSLILESASTNQTSMYLCASSFPRRSADTQYFGPGTRLTVL.

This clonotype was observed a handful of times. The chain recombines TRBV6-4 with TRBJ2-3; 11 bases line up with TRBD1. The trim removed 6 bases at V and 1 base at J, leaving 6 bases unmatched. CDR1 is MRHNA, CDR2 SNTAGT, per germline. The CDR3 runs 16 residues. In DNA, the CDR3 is TGTGCCAGCAGCCGGGACAGGGGGACGGGCACAGATACGCAGTATTTT. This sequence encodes CASSRDRGTGTDTQYF.

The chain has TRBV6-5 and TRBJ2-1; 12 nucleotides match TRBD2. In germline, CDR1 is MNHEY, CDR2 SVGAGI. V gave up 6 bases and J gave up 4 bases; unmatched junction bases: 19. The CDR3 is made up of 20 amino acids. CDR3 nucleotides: TGTGCCAGCAGCCACCCAGCTAGCGGGGGGGACCACCCCTATTACAATGAGCAGTTCTTC. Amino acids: CASSHPASGGDHPYYNEQFF.

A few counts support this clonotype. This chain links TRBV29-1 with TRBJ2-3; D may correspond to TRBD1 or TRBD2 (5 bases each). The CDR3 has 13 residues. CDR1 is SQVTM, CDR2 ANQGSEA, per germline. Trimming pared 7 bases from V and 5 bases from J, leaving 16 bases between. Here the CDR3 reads CSGLRAGRDTQYF. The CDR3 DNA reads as TGCAGCGGACTCAGGGCGGGTAGAGATACGCAGTATTTT.

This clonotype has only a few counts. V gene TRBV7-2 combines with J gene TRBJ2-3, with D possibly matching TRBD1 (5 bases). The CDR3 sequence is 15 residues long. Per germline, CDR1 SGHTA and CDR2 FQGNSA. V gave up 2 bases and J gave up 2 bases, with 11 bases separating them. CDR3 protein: CASSLWRQNTDTQYF. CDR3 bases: TGTGCCAGCAGCTTATGGAGACAGAACACAGATACGCAGTATTTT.

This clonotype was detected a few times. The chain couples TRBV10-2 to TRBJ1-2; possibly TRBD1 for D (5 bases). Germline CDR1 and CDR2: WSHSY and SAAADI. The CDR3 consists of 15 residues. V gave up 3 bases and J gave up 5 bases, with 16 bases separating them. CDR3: CASSDSAQGQYGYTF. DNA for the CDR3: TGCGCCAGCAGTGATTCTGCCCAGGGTCAATATGGCTACACCTTC.

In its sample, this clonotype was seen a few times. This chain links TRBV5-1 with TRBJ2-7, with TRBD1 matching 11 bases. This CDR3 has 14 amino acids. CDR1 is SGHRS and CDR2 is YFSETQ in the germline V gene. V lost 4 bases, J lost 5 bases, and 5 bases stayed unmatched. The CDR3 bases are TGCGCCAGCAGCGCGGGACAGGGGGTAAACGAGCAGTACGTC. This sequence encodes CASSAGQGVNEQYV.

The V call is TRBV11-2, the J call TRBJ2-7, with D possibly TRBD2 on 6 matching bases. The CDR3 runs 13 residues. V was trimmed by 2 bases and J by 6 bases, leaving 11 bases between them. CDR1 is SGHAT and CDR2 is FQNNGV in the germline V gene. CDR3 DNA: TGTGCCAGCAGCTTAATCCCCGGGGGCGAGCAGTACTTC. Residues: CASSLIPGGEQYF.

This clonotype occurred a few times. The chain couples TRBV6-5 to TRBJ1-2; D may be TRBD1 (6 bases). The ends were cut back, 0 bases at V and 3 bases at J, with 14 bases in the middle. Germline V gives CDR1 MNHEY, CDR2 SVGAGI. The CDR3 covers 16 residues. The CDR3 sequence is CASSYSGRGPDYGYTF. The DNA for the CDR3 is TGTGCCAGCAGTTACTCAGGCAGGGGCCCTGACTATGGCTACACCTTC.

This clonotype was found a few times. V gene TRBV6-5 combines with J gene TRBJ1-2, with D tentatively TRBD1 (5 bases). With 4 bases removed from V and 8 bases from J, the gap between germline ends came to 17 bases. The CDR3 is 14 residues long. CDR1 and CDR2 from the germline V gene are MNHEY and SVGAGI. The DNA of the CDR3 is TGTGCCAGCAGTTCGCAGGGCTGGGTAGGCGGCTACACCTTC. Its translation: CASSSQGWVGGYTF.

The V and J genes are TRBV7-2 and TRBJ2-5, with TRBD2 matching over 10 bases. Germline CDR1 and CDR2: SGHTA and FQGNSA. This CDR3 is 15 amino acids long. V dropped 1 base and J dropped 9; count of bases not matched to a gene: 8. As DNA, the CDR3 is TGTGCCAGCAGCTTAGGAGTTCGGAGCGGGGGGGCCCAGTACTTC. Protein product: CASSLGVRSGGAQYF. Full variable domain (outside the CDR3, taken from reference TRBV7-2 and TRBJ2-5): GAGVSQSPSNKVTEKGKDVELRCDPISGHTALYWYRQSLGQGLEFLIYFQGNSAPDKSGLPSDRFSAERTGGSVSTLTIQRTQQEDSAVYLCASSLGVRSGGAQYFGPGTRLLVL.

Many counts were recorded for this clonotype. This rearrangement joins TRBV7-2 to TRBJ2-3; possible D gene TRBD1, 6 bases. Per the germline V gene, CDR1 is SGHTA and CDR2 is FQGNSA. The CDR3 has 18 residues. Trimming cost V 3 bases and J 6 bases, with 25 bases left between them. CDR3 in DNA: TGTGCCAGCAGCTTGGGGGCGCGGTCGTTGGGGTCGTCTGATACGCAGTATTTT. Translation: CASSLGARSLGSSDTQYF.

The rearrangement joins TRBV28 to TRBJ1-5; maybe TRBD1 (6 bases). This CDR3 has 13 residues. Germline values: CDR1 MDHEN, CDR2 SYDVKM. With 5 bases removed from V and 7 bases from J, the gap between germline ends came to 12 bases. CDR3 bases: TGTGCCAGCAGTACAGGGTATAGGCAGCCCCAGCATTTT. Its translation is CASSTGYRQPQHF.

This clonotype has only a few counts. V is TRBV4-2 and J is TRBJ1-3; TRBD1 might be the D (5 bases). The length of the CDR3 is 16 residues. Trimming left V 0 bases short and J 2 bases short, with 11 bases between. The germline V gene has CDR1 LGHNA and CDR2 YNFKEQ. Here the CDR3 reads CASSQDPRGAGNTIYF. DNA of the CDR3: TGTGCCAGCAGCCAAGATCCGCGGGGGGCTGGAAACACCATATATTTT.

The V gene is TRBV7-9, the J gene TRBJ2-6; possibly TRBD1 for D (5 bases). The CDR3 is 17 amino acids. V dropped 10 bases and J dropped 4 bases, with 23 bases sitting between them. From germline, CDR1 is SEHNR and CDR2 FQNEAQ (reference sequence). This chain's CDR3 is CATPLGPLLLGANVLTF. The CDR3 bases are TGTGCCACCCCGTTGGGGCCGCTCCTGTTAGGGGCCAACGTCCTGACTTTC.